Listed here are 5 T cell receptor beta chains from one sample, sequenced in a study of blood T cell repertoires in COVID-19. TCRdb's table, derived via immunoSEQ multiplex PCR, lists solely in-frame clones and lacks some. Here the sample spans approximately 380,000 clones, approximately 91% being singletons. The sample was PBMCs or T cells enriched from blood (not recorded which). All receptors come from a woman aged 40 to 50 who had been exposed to COVID-19.

This clone was seen only a few times. The chain joins TRBV3-1 (or the pseudogene TRBV3-2) to TRBJ1-4, with a tentative D call TRBD1 (6 bases). The germline V and J ends were trimmed by 1 base and 8 bases, with 14 bases remaining between them. The CDR3 covers 15 residues. The V gene's germline CDR1 is LGHDT and CDR2 YNNKEL (reference sequence). CDR3 loop: CASSQGNRVEEKLFF. CDR3 coding DNA: TGTGCCAGCAGCCAAGGTAACAGGGTCGAAGAAAAACTGTTTTTT.

The chain couples TRBV4-3 to TRBJ1-1; TRBD1 might be the D (6 bases). Germline CDR1 reads LGHNA; CDR2 reads YSLEER. Trimming removed 0 bases from V and 5 bases from J, with 13 bases in between. The CDR3 contains 15 residues. This CDR3 reads CASSQDSGVHTEAFF. CDR3 in DNA: TGCGCCAGCAGCCAAGATTCAGGGGTGCATACTGAAGCTTTCTTT.

This clone was found a few times. V gene TRBV7-9 combines with J gene TRBJ2-3, with D possibly matching TRBD1 (5 bases). Germline V gene data show CDR1 as SEHNR and CDR2 as FQNEAQ (reference sequence). V was cut by 1 base and J by 2 bases, with 7 bases left in between. The CDR3 length is 14 residues. The CDR3 sequence is CASSLDRYTDTQYF. Here the CDR3 DNA reads TGTGCCAGCAGCTTAGACAGGTACACAGATACGCAGTATTTT.

V gene TRBV2 combines with J gene TRBJ1-5, with D tentatively TRBD1 (5 bases). From germline, CDR1 is SNHLY and CDR2 FYNNEI. This CDR3 is 13 amino acids long. The germline V and J ends were trimmed by 2 bases and 6 bases, with 8 bases remaining between them. The CDR3 loop is CASSEQGSQPQHF. For the CDR3, the DNA is TGTGCCAGCAGTGAACAGGGAAGTCAGCCCCAGCATTTT.

V gene TRBV6-5 combines with J gene TRBJ2-6; D is unclear. Trimming removed 6 bases from V and 0 bases from J, with 6 bases in between. The CDR3 spans 14 residues. Germline V lookup: CDR1 MNHEY, CDR2 SVGAGI. The DNA for the CDR3 is TGTGCCAGCAGAAGGAGCTCTGGGGCCAACGTCCTGACTTTC. It codes for CASRRSSGANVLTF.